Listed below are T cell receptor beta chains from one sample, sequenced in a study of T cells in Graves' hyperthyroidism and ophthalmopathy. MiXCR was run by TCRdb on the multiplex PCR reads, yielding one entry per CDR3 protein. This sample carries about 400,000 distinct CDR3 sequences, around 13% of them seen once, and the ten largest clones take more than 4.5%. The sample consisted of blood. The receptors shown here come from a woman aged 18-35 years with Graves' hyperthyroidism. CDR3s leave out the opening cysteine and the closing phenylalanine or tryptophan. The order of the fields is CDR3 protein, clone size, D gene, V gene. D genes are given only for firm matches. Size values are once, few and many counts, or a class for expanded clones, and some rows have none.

cdr3_aa: SAREFGRSSYNEQF; clone_size: many; d_call: TRBD2; v_call: TRBV20-1
cdr3_aa: ASSIDWGTEAF; clone_size: few; d_call: -; v_call: TRBV19
cdr3_aa: ASSQGLAGVGSQY; clone_size: -; d_call: TRBD2; v_call: TRBV3-1
cdr3_aa: ASSLDMVGSYTEAF; clone_size: few; d_call: -; v_call: TRBV5-6
cdr3_aa: ASRTNTGFYGETQH; clone_size: few; d_call: -; v_call: TRBV3-1
cdr3_aa: ASSELAKQY; clone_size: many; d_call: -; v_call: TRBV2
cdr3_aa: ASSLRGQGSYYT; clone_size: -; d_call: TRBD1; v_call: TRBV12-3/TRBV12-4
cdr3_aa: ASSVKLATSSYNEQF; clone_size: many; d_call: -; v_call: TRBV28
cdr3_aa: ASSPPHWAGGPYEQY; clone_size: -; d_call: TRBD2; v_call: TRBV4-1
cdr3_aa: ASSLEAPSSYEQY; clone_size: many; d_call: -; v_call: TRBV11-2
cdr3_aa: ASGSRQGGDENIQY; clone_size: -; d_call: -; v_call: TRBV5-7
cdr3_aa: ASSGSPAGSYNEQF; clone_size: few; d_call: -; v_call: TRBV6-1
cdr3_aa: ASSPGRGSTPF; clone_size: many; d_call: -; v_call: TRBV5-5
cdr3_aa: ASSSPLGVLGQPQH; clone_size: many; d_call: -; v_call: TRBV7-3
cdr3_aa: ASSYGTGDTDTQY; clone_size: few; d_call: TRBD1; v_call: TRBV6-5
cdr3_aa: ASSPPGTSSYEQY; clone_size: few; d_call: TRBD2; v_call: TRBV7-2
cdr3_aa: ASSDGQGANEQF; clone_size: many; d_call: TRBD1; v_call: TRBV6-4
cdr3_aa: ASFMGGATEAF; clone_size: many; d_call: -; v_call: TRBV18
cdr3_aa: ASSSVSEDTQY; clone_size: many; d_call: -; v_call: TRBV5-1
cdr3_aa: SAPSGINYEQY; clone_size: many; d_call: -; v_call: TRBV20-1
cdr3_aa: ASSLDRPGDTAAF; clone_size: -; d_call: -; v_call: TRBV5-1
cdr3_aa: SVEREGGETQY; clone_size: many; d_call: TRBD2; v_call: TRBV29-1
cdr3_aa: ASSQLLIRSSYNSPLH; clone_size: -; d_call: -; v_call: TRBV4-1
cdr3_aa: ASRMNTANYGYT; clone_size: many; d_call: -; v_call: TRBV12-3/TRBV12-4
cdr3_aa: ATSRDKEAGGKLF; clone_size: few; d_call: TRBD2; v_call: TRBV15